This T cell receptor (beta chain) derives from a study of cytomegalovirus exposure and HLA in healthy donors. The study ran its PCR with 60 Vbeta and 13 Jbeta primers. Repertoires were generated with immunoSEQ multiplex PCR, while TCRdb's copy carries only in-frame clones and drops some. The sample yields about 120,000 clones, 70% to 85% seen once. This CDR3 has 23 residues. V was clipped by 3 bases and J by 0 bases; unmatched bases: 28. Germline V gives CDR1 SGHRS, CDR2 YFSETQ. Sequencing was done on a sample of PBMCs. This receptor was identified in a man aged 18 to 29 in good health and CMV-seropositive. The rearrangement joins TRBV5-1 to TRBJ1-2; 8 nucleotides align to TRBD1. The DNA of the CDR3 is TGCGCCAGCAGCTCCTTAACCTATGCAGCACTTTCCGGGACAGGAGCTACTAACTATGGCTACACCTTC. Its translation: CASSSLTYAALSGTGATNYGYTF.